This T cell receptor beta chain originates from a study of regulatory T cells in long-lasting Graves disease. V gave up 6 bases and J gave up 4 bases; unmatched junction bases: 4. The length of the CDR3 is 15 residues. Looked up from germline, CDR1 is MNHNS and CDR2 is SASEGT. Time point specified: newly diagnosed GD, antithyroid drugs for less than 3 months. From RNA extracted from PBMCs, the TCR library was made. Only a few counts were recorded for this clonotype. Construction of TCR beta libraries relied on iRepertoire HTBI primers and on Arm-PCR targeting CDR3 regions. MiXCR, run by TCRdb on the multiplex PCR reads, gives a single entry per CDR3 protein. The sample lists under 450,000 distinct CDR3 sequences; around 15% were seen once. Another study also made use of these data, one on T cells in Graves' hyperthyroidism and ophthalmopathy.

This sample comprised peripheral blood mononuclear cells (PBMCs), obtained at new diagnosis, from a patient treated with antithyroid drugs. This receptor was identified in a woman younger than 30 with Graves disease. The chain combines TRBV6-1 with TRBJ2-2; TRBD2 agrees at 11 bases. The CDR3 protein is CASRLAGGLTGELFF. The CDR3 DNA sequence: TGTGCCAGCAGGCTAGCGGGAGGACTCACCGGGGAGCTGTTTTTT.